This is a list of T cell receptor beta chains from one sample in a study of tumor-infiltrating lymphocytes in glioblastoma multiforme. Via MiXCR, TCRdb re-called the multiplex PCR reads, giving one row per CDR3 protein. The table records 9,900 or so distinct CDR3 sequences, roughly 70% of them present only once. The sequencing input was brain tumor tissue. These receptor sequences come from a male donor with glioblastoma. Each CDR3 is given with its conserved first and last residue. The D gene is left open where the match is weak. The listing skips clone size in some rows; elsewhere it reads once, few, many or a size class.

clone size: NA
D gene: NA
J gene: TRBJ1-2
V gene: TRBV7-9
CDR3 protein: CASSPRGRPGEGYTF
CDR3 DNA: TGTGCCAGCAGCCCTCGCGGACGCCCCGGGGAAGGCTACACCTTC

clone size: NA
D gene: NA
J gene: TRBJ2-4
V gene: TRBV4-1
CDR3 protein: CASSQPSQNIQYF
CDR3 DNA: TGCGCCAGCAGCCAACCATCACAAAACATTCAGTACTTC

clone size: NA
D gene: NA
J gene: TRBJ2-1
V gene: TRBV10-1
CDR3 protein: CASSDGRVEFF
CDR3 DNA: TGCGCCAGCAGTGATGGGCGCGTCGAGTTCTTC

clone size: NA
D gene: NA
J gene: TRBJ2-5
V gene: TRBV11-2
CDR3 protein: CASSLGPRTLQETQYF
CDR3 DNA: TGTGCCAGCAGCTTAGGGCCCAGGACCCTCCAAGAGACCCAGTACTTC

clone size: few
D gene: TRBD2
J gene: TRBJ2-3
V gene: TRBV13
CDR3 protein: CASSFKRGAGDTQYF
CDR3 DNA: TGTGCCAGCAGCTTCAAGCGGGGGGCAGGGGATACGCAGTATTTT

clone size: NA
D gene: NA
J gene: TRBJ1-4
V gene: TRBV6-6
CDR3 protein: CASSYEFGVGDEKLFF
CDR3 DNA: TGTGCCAGCAGTTACGAGTTCGGGGTGGGGGATGAAAAACTGTTTTTT

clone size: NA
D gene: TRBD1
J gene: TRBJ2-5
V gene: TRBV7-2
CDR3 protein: CASSRQGAETQYF
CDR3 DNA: TGTGCCAGCTCTCGACAGGGGGCGGAGACCCAGTACTTC

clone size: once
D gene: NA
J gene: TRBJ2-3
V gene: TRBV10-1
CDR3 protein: CASSERGSGADTQYF
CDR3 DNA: TGCGCCAGCAGTGAACGGGGATCTGGGGCAGATACGCAGTATTTT

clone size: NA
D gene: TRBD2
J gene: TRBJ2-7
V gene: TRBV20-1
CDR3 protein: CSASVTSAYGQYF
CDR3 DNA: TGCAGTGCTAGTGTTACTAGCGCGTACGGGCAGTACTTC

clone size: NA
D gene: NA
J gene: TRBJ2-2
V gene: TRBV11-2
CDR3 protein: CVSTPSFGQGLSVNTGELFF
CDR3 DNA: TGTGTCAGCACCCCCTCATTCGGCCAAGGGTTATCGGTAAACACCGGGGAGCTGTTTTTT

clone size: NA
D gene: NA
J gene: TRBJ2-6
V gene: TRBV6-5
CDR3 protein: CASRALLSSPLSGANVLTF
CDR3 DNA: TGTGCCAGCAGGGCCCTTTTGAGTAGTCCCCTTTCTGGGGCCAACGTCCTGACTTTC

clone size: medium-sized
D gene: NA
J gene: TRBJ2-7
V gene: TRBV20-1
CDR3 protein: CSARGQGSDSSYEQYF
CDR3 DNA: TGCAGTGCTAGAGGTCAGGGTTCGGACAGCTCCTACGAGCAGTACTTC

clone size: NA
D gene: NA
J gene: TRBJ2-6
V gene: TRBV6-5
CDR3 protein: CASTLRAGANVLTF
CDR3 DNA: TGTGCCAGCACCCTGAGAGCTGGGGCCAACGTCCTGACTTTC

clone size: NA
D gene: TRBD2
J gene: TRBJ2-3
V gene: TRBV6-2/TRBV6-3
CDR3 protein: CASSYTTSGAYTDTQYF
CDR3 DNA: TGTGCCAGCAGTTACACGACTAGCGGGGCATACACAGATACGCAGTATTTT

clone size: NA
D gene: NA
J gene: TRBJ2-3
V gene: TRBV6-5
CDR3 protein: CASSYRGGTDRQYF
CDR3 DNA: TGTGCCAGCAGCTACAGGGGGGGCACAGATAGGCAGTATTTT

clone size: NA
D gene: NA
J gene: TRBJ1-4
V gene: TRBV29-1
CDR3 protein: CRVGKGGTNEKLFF
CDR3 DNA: TGCAGAGTCGGGAAGGGTGGTACTAATGAAAAACTGTTTTTT

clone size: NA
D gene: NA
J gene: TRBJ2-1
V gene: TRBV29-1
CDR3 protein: CSTRGVSSYNEQLF
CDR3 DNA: TGCAGCACTCGGGGCGTGAGCTCCTACAATGAGCAGTTATTC

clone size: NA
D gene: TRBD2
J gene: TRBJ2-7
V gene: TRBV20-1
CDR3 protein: CSVGGPAGGQQYF
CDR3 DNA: TGCAGTGTGGGGGGGCCAGCGGGAGGGCAGCAGTATTTC

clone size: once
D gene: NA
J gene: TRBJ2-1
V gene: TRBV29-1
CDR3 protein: CSDRTRGEQFF
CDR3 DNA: TGCAGCGACCGAACCCGCGGTGAGCAGTTCTTC

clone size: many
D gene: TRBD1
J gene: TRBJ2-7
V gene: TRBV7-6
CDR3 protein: CASSPGGEQYF
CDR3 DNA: TGTGCCAGCAGCCCAGGGGGTGAGCAGTACTTC

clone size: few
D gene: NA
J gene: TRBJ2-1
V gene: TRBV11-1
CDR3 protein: CASSLGSGGAYNEQFF
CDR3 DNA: TGTGCCAGCAGCTTAGGGTCTGGCGGGGCCTACAATGAGCAGTTCTTC

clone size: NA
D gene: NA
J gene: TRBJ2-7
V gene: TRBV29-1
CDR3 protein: CSVEDNSYEQYF
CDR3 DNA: TGCAGCGTTGAAGATAACAGCTACGAGCAGTACTTC

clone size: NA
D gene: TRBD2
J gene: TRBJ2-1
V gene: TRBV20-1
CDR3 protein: CSVSRPGLAGLNEQFF
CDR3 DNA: TGCAGTGTTAGTCGACCGGGACTAGCGGGTTTGAATGAGCAGTTCTTC

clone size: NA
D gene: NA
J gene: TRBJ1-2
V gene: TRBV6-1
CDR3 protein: CASRGPFGYGYTF
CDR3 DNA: TGTGCCAGCAGGGGACCTTTTGGCTATGGCTACACCTTC

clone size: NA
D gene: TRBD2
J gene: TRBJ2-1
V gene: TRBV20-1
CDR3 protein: CSARDLAGRGNEQFF
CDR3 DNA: TGCAGTGCTAGAGATCTAGCGGGAAGAGGGAATGAGCAGTTCTTC

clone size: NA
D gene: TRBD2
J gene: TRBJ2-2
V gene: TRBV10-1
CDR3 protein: CASSPLAGGPNTGELFF
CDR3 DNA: TGCGCCAGCAGTCCACTAGCGGGAGGGCCAAACACCGGGGAGCTGTTTTTT

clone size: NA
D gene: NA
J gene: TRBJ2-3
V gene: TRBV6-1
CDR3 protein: CASNGRDVTSTDTQYF
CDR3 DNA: TGTGCCAGCAATGGACGGGATGTCACTAGCACAGATACGCAGTATTTT

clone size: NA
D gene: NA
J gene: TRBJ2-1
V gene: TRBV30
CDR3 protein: CAWSGLREGHSDEQFF
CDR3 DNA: TGTGCCTGGAGTGGACTACGAGAGGGCCATTCCGATGAGCAGTTCTTC

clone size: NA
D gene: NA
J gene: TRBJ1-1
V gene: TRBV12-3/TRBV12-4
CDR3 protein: CASREFGNTEAFF
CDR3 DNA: TGTGCCAGCAGGGAATTCGGGAACACTGAAGCTTTCTTT

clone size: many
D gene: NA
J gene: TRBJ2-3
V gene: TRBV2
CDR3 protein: CASSPRGGTQYF
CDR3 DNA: TGTGCCAGCAGCCCTCGGGGCGGTACGCAGTATTTT

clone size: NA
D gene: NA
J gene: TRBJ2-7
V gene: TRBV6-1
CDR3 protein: CASREIYEQCF
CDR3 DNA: TGTGCCAGCCGTGAAATCTACGAGCAGTGCTTC

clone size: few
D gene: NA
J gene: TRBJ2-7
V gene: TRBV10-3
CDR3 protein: CAINAGGNYEQYF
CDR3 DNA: TGTGCTATCAATGCAGGCGGAAACTACGAGCAGTACTTC

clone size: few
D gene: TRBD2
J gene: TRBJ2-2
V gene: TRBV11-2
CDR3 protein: CASTPSFGQGLAVNTGELSF
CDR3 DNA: TGTGCCAGCACCCCCTCGTTCGGCCAAGGGCTAGCGGTAAACACCGGGGAGCTCTCTTTT

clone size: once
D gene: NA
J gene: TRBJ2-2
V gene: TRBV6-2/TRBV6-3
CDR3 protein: CVSSYGGAGTGELFF
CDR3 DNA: TGTGTCAGCAGTTACGGTGGGGCGGGGACCGGGGAGCTTTTTTTT

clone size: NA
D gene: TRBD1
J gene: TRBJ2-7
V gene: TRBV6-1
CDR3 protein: CASRLDRRISCEQYF
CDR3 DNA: TGTGCCAGCAGATTGGACAGGAGGATCTCCTGCGAGCAGTACTTC

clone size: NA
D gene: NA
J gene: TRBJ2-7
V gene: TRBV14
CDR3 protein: CTSSQEAGFCEQYF
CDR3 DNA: TGTACCAGCAGCCAAGAGGCGGGGTTCTGCGAGCAGTACTTC

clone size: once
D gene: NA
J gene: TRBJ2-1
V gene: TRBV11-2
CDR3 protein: CASSLSRASEQFF
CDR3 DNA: TGTGCCAGCAGCTTAAGTCGGGCGAGTGAGCAGTTCTTC

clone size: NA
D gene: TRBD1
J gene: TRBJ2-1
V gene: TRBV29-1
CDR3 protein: CSAPGGQGLRQFF
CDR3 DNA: TGCAGCGCCCCGGGGGGACAGGGGTTAAGGCAGTTCTTC

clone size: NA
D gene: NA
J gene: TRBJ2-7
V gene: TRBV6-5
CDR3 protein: CASTRGDDEQYF
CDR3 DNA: TGTGCCAGCACCAGGGGCGACGACGAGCAGTACTTC

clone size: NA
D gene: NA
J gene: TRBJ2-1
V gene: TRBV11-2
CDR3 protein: CASSLGRNQGEQFF
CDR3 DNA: TGTGCCAGCAGTCTAGGGCGGAATCAGGGCGAGCAGTTCTTC

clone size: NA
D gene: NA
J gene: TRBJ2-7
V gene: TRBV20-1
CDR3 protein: CSASASREQYF
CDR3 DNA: TGCAGTGCTAGCGCGTCGAGGGAGCAGTACTTC

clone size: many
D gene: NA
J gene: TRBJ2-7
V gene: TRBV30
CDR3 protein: CAWKSGTIYEQYF
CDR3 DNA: TGTGCCTGGAAGTCCGGGACAATCTACGAGCAGTACTTC

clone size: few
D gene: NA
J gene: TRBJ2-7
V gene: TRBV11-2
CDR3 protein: CASSLDLILSYEQYF
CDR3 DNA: TGTGCCAGCAGCTTAGATCTGATTCTCTCCTACGAGCAGTACTTC

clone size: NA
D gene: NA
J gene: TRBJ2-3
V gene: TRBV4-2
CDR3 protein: CASSQGSPRDTQYF
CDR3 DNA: TGTGCCAGCAGCCAGGGGTCTCCCAGGGATACGCAGTATTTT

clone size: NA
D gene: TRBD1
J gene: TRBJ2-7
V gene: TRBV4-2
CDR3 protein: CARSLEGTGGGSYEQYF
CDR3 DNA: TGTGCCAGGAGCCTAGAGGGGACAGGGGGGGGCTCCTACGAGCAGTACTTC

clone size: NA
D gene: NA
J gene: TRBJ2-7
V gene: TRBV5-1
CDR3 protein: CTSRFAGDSYEQYF
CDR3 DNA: TGCACCAGCAGATTCGCAGGGGACTCCTACGAGCAGTACTTC

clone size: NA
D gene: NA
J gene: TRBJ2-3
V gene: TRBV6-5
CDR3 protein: CASSYSWGPPDTQYF
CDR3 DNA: TGTGCCAGCAGTTACTCTTGGGGGCCCCCAGATACGCAGTATTTC

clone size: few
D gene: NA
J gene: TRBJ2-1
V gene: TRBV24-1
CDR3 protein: CATGRKDGFEQLF
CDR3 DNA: TGTGCCACCGGCCGGAAAGACGGCTTTGAGCAGCTCTTC

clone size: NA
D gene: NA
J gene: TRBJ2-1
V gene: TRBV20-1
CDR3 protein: CSARYTREYNEQFF
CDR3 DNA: TGCAGTGCTAGATACACCCGGGAATACAATGAGCAGTTCTTC

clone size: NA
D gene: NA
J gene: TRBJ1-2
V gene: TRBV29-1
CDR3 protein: CTIRRDIHGYTF
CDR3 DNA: TGCACGATCCGCCGGGACATACATGGCTACACCTTC

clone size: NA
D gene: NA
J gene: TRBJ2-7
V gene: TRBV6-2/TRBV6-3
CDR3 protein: CASSMTDTYEQYF
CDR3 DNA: TGTGCCAGCAGTATGACAGATACCTACGAGCAGTACTTC

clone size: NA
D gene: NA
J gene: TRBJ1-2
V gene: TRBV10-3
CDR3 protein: CAICESSGRTNYGYTF
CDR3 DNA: TGTGCCATCTGTGAGTCGAGTGGCCGTACTAACTACGGCTACACCTTC

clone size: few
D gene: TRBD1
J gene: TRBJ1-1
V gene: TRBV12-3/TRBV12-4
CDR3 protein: CASSHRGHEAFF
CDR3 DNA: TGTGCCAGCAGTCACAGGGGGCATGAAGCTTTCTTT

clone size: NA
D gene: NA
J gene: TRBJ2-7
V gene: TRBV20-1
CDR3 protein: CSARDRVDYEQYF
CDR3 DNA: TGCAGTGCTAGAGATCGGGTCGACTACGAGCAGTACTTC

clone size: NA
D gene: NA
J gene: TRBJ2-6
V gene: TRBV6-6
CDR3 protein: CASSYTGMGGANVLTF
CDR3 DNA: TGTGCCAGCAGTTACACAGGGATGGGAGGGGCCAACGTCCTGACTTTC

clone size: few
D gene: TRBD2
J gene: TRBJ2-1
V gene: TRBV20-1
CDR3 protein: CSARNIAGEEFF
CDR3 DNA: TGCAGTGCTAGAAACATAGCGGGAGAAGAGTTCTTC

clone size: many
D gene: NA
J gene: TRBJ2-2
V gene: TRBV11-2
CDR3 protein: CASSLDLPPNTGELFF
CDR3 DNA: TGTGCCAGCAGCTTAGATCTCCCTCCGAACACCGGGGAGCTGTTTTTT

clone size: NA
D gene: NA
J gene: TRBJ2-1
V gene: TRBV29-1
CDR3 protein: CSVGGQGSNEQFF
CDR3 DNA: TGCAGCGTTGGGGGGCAGGGGAGCAATGAGCAGTTCTTC

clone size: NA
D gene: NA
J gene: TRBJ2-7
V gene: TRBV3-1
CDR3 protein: CASSQFSYEQYF
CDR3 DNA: TGTGCCAGCAGCCAATTCTCCTACGAGCAGTACTTC

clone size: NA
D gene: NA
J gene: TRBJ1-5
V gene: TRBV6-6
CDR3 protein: CASRPHLDGGSNQPQHF
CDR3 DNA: TGTGCCAGCAGGCCGCATCTGGACGGGGGAAGCAATCAGCCCCAGCATTTT